The rows below give T cell receptor beta chains drawn from one sample of a study of T cells after yellow fever vaccination. Each CDR3 protein gets one entry after TCRdb re-called the 5' RACE reads with MiXCR. The sample contains roughly 400,000 distinct CDR3 sequences, around 20% of which appear only once. The sample in question was PBMCs, obtained before the yellow fever booster vaccination. These receptors were collected from a man between 18 and 35 years old who received the YFV17D yellow fever vaccine. The CDR3 runs from the conserved cysteine through the conserved F or W. Fields, in order: clone size, D gene, J gene, V gene, CDR3 protein, CDR3 DNA. A D gene is named only where the DNA matches it firmly. The size field is filled for only some rows; it gives once, few, many or a size class.

>.|TRBD2|TRBJ2-3|TRBV6-5
CASSQAGALTDTQYF
TGTGCCAGCAGCCAAGCGGGGGCGTTGACAGATACGCAGTATTTT
>.|TRBD1|TRBJ2-6|TRBV5-1
CASSWTGPGANVLTF
TGCGCCAGCAGTTGGACAGGCCCTGGGGCCAACGTCCTGACTTTC
>few|.|TRBJ1-4|TRBV9
CASSVGTGISENEKLFF
TGTGCCAGCAGCGTTGGAACAGGGATAAGTGAAAATGAAAAACTGTTTTTT
>few|.|TRBJ2-7|TRBV5-6
CASSLATYEQYF
TGTGCCAGCAGCCTCGCAACCTACGAGCAGTACTTC
>.|TRBD1|TRBJ1-2|TRBV5-1
CASSPEGTVYGYTF
TGCGCCAGCAGCCCGGAGGGGACAGTCTATGGCTACACCTTC
>.|.|TRBJ2-3|TRBV20-1
CSARVGGSTDTQYF
TGCAGTGCTAGGGTCGGTGGAAGCACAGATACGCAGTATTTT
>.|.|TRBJ1-1|TRBV5-1
CASREPGAEAFF
TGCGCCAGCAGGGAACCCGGGGCCGAAGCTTTCTTT
>few|.|TRBJ1-6|TRBV5-1
CASSPRPPGSYNSPLHF
TGCGCCAGCAGCCCGCGCCCTCCGGGGTCCTATAATTCACCCCTCCACTTT
>.|.|TRBJ1-2|TRBV4-1
CASSQDAQYGYTF
TGCGCCAGCAGCCAAGATGCACAGTATGGCTACACCTTC
>few|TRBD1|TRBJ2-2|TRBV4-1
CASSRSTGGAGELFF
TGCGCCAGCAGCCGTTCGACAGGGGGAGCCGGGGAGCTGTTTTTT
>.|.|TRBJ2-5|TRBV6-1
CASRRLKERETQYF
TGTGCCAGCCGAAGACTAAAGGAAAGGGAGACCCAGTACTTC
>once|.|TRBJ1-1|TRBV4-1
CASSSPTGGNTEAFF
TGCGCCAGCAGCTCCCCGACAGGTGGTAACACTGAAGCTTTCTTT
>few|TRBD2|TRBJ2-5|TRBV5-6
CASSLSTSGGQTQYF
TGTGCCAGCAGCTTGTCCACTAGCGGGGGCCAAACCCAGTACTTC
>.|.|TRBJ1-4|TRBV4-3
CASSIRGMANEKLFF
TGCGCCAGCAGCATCCGAGGGATGGCTAATGAAAAACTGTTTTTT
>few|.|TRBJ2-2|TRBV11-2
CASSLGDGGRAGELFF
TGTGCCAGCAGCTTAGGCGACGGGGGCAGAGCCGGGGAGCTGTTTTTT
>few|.|TRBJ2-3|TRBV6-2/TRBV6-3
CASSSSTGVHTDTQYF
TGTGCCAGCAGTTCCTCGACAGGTGTGCACACAGATACGCAGTATTTT
>few|TRBD2|TRBJ2-7|TRBV6-1
CASSERLAGGYYEQYF
TGTGCCAGCAGTGAAAGGCTAGCGGGGGGCTATTACGAGCAGTACTTC
>few|TRBD2|TRBJ2-3|TRBV29-1
CSVPVLGGVPYTDTQYF
TGCAGCGTACCAGTCCTGGGGGGGGTCCCCTACACAGATACGCAGTATTTT
>.|.|TRBJ2-7|TRBV12-3/TRBV12-4
CASSHLTESYEQYF
TGTGCCAGCAGCCACCTGACAGAGTCCTACGAGCAGTACTTC
>few|TRBD1|TRBJ1-1|TRBV7-6
CASSPQHRGPTEAFF
TGTGCCAGCAGCCCTCAACACAGGGGCCCCACTGAAGCTTTCTTT
>.|TRBD1|TRBJ1-5|TRBV20-1
CSAPTGAGSNQPQHF
TGCAGTGCACCGACAGGGGCTGGGAGCAATCAGCCCCAGCATTTT
>.|.|TRBJ2-3|TRBV6-1
CASSDRSSTDTQYF
TGTGCCAGCAGCGACAGGTCTAGCACAGATACGCAGTATTTT
>few|TRBD1|TRBJ1-5|TRBV4-1
CASSLTGTGGGQPQHF
TGCGCCAGCAGCCTAACCGGGACAGGGGGCGGTCAGCCCCAGCATTTT
>.|.|TRBJ2-3|TRBV30
CAWSGGVDTQYF
TGTGCCTGGAGTGGTGGCGTTGATACGCAGTATTTT
>few|.|TRBJ2-6|TRBV5-5
CASSHPGSGANVLTF
TGTGCCAGCAGCCATCCGGGCTCTGGGGCCAACGTCCTGACTTTC
>few|.|TRBJ2-4|TRBV4-3
CASSQVSGITAKNIQYF
TGCGCCAGCAGCCAAGTTTCGGGGATTACAGCCAAAAACATTCAGTACTTC
>few|TRBD2|TRBJ2-3|TRBV29-1
CSVTTGLAGGRGKDTQYF
TGCAGCGTGACCACGGGACTAGCGGGGGGACGCGGAAAAGATACGCAGTATTTT
>.|.|TRBJ1-5|TRBV7-2
CASSLTPGRPQHF
TGTGCCAGCAGCTTAACCCCGGGGCGGCCCCAGCATTTT
>few|TRBD2|TRBJ2-5|TRBV3-1
CASSQGGTSGGLETQYF
TGTGCCAGCAGCCAAGGCGGGACTAGCGGGGGGTTGGAGACCCAGTACTTC
>few|.|TRBJ1-2|TRBV4-1
CASSQQDSANYGYTF
TGCGCCAGCAGCCAACAGGACAGCGCTAACTATGGCTACACCTTC
>.|.|TRBJ2-5|TRBV7-6
CASSLPTGGSTQYF
TGTGCCAGCAGCTTACCGACAGGCGGGTCGACCCAGTACTTC
>few|.|TRBJ1-2|TRBV15
CATSRGSGYDGYTF
TGTGCCACCAGCAGAGGCTCGGGGTACGATGGCTACACCTTC
>.|TRBD1|TRBJ2-3|TRBV14
CASSQASRTGIDTQYF
TGTGCCAGCAGCCAAGCGTCGAGGACAGGGATAGATACGCAGTATTTT
>few|.|TRBJ2-5|TRBV12-3/TRBV12-4
CASTPRVGETQYF
TGTGCCAGCACCCCCAGGGTGGGGGAGACCCAGTACTTC
>.|.|TRBJ2-3|TRBV9
CASSVAHRETDTQYF
TGTGCCAGCAGCGTAGCCCACAGGGAAACAGATACGCAGTATTTT
>.|.|TRBJ2-2|TRBV7-9
CASSHAVRSGELFF
TGTGCCAGCAGCCATGCGGTGAGATCCGGGGAGCTGTTTTTT
>.|.|TRBJ2-3|TRBV29-1
CSGKVGGVSASDTQYF
TGCAGCGGGAAAGTGGGGGGCGTCTCCGCCTCAGATACGCAGTATTTT
>.|.|TRBJ1-2|TRBV4-1
CASSQDRVGPNYGYTF
TGCGCCAGCAGCCAAGATCGGGTGGGACCTAACTATGGCTACACCTTC
>few|TRBD2|TRBJ2-5|TRBV9
CASSASGGYQETQYF
TGTGCCAGCAGCGCCAGCGGGGGGTACCAAGAGACCCAGTACTTC
>once|TRBD1|TRBJ2-7|TRBV10-3
CAISEVRTGGYEQYF
TGTGCCATCAGTGAAGTACGGACAGGGGGCTACGAGCAGTACTTC
>.|TRBD2|TRBJ2-1|TRBV4-3
CASSQWGEGDEQFF
TGCGCCAGCAGCCAATGGGGGGAGGGAGATGAGCAGTTCTTC
>.|TRBD2|TRBJ2-3|TRBV12-3/TRBV12-4
CASRPGLAASTDTQYF
TGTGCCAGCAGACCGGGACTAGCGGCTAGCACAGATACGCAGTATTTT
>.|.|TRBJ2-3|TRBV7-9
CASGWSHTDTQYF
TGTGCCAGTGGTTGGAGTCACACAGATACGCAGTATTTT
>.|TRBD1|TRBJ1-6|TRBV14
CASSYEGGSPLHF
TGTGCCAGCAGCTACGAAGGGGGCTCACCCCTCCACTTT
>.|.|TRBJ1-5|TRBV18
CASSPMRNQPQHF
TGTGCCAGCTCTCCCATGCGAAATCAGCCCCAGCATTTT
>.|.|TRBJ1-3|TRBV7-9
CASSLGQGNTGNTIYF
TGTGCCAGCAGCCTGGGCCAGGGGAACACTGGAAACACCATATATTTT
>few|TRBD2|TRBJ2-1|TRBV3-1
CASSHLSGLAGGEQFF
TGTGCCAGCAGCCACCTTTCGGGACTAGCGGGTGGAGAGCAGTTCTTC
>few|.|TRBJ2-3|TRBV4-3
CASSPAYGAFTDTQYF
TGCGCCAGCAGCCCTGCTTACGGGGCCTTCACAGATACGCAGTATTTT
>few|.|TRBJ2-3|TRBV29-1
CSVLKLASTDTQYF
TGCAGCGTCCTCAAACTAGCTAGCACAGATACGCAGTATTTT
>.|TRBD1|TRBJ1-5|TRBV6-1
CASASRQGADQPQHF
TGTGCCAGCGCTTCTCGGCAGGGGGCTGATCAGCCCCAGCATTTT
>many|.|TRBJ1-1|TRBV20-1
CSARGGEGSLVAFF
TGCAGTGCTAGGGGGGGTGAGGGCTCCCTAGTAGCTTTCTTT
>.|.|TRBJ1-2|TRBV6-5
CASSYTTLGGYTF
TGTGCCAGCAGTTATACGACACTCGGGGGCTACACCTTC
>few|TRBD1|TRBJ1-2|TRBV27
CASSFRTGIGGYTF
TGTGCCAGCAGTTTTAGGACAGGGATAGGAGGCTACACCTTC
>.|.|TRBJ2-2|TRBV5-5
CASSRLGVATNTGELFF
TGTGCCAGCAGCCGACTGGGGGTGGCCACGAACACCGGGGAGCTGTTTTTT
>few|TRBD1|TRBJ1-2|TRBV7-2
CASSGGQSVYGYTF
TGTGCCAGCAGCGGGGGACAGAGCGTATATGGCTACACCTTC
>few|.|TRBJ1-6|TRBV21-1
CASSNQGRGPTYNSPLHF
TGTGCCAGCAGCAACCAGGGAAGGGGACCCACCTATAATTCACCCCTCCACTTT
>many|TRBD2|TRBJ2-5|TRBV27
CASSATSGGMETQYF
TGTGCCAGCAGCGCAACTAGCGGGGGGATGGAGACCCAGTACTTC
>.|TRBD1|TRBJ1-6|TRBV7-3
CASSLTPDRATSPLHF
TGTGCCAGCAGCTTAACGCCGGACAGGGCGACATCACCCCTCCACTTT
>few|.|TRBJ2-1|TRBV9
CASSVVGQSNEQFF
TGTGCCAGCAGCGTAGTTGGACAGTCCAATGAGCAGTTCTTC